This is a list of T cell receptor beta chains from one sample in a study of cytomegalovirus exposure and HLA in healthy donors. Clones were sequenced by immunoSEQ multiplex PCR, and TCRdb holds only the in-frame ones, with some missing. The data hold about 160,000 clones, with 95% to 97% observed a single time. The specimen was PBMCs. The receptors were sampled from a woman aged 18-29 years in good health and CMV-seronegative. CDR3s include the opening cysteine and the closing phenylalanine or tryptophan. The D gene is left open where the match is weak. Clone size appears in some rows only: once, few, many, or a class for an expanded clone.

V gene	D gene	J gene	clone size	CDR3 protein	CDR3 DNA
TRBV9	-	TRBJ1-6	-	CASSVATGQPDNSPLHF	TGTGCCAGCAGCGTAGCTACTGGACAGCCGGATAATTCACCCCTCCACTTT
TRBV9	-	TRBJ2-1	once	CASSVEQGFSEQFF	TGTGCCAGCAGCGTAGAACAGGGCTTTAGTGAGCAGTTCTTC
TRBV25-1	TRBD1	TRBJ1-1	-	CASSWDREKGSEAFF	TGTGCCAGCTCCTGGGACAGGGAAAAAGGCTCTGAAGCTTTCTTT
TRBV6-6	-	TRBJ1-5	-	CASSSPPYQPQHF	TGTGCCAGCAGTTCCCCCCCCTATCAGCCCCAGCATTTT
TRBV6-4	TRBD2	TRBJ2-5	-	CASSPTSGQETQYF	TGTGCCAGCAGTCCGACTAGCGGACAAGAGACCCAGTACTTC
TRBV29-1	-	TRBJ2-1	-	CSVGVTYNEQFF	TGCAGCGTTGGTGTCACCTACAATGAGCAGTTCTTC
TRBV11-2	TRBD2	TRBJ2-7	-	CASSLGNSGAPSYEQYF	TGTGCCAGCAGCTTAGGGAATAGCGGGGCTCCTTCCTACGAGCAGTACTTC
TRBV5-1	-	TRBJ1-2	-	CASSLGSVYGYTF	TGCGCCAGCAGCTTGGGGTCAGTCTATGGCTACACCTTC
TRBV14	-	TRBJ2-7	-	CASSQEVRKCGAQYEQYF	TGTGCCAGCAGCCAAGAGGTGAGGAAGTGCGGGGCACAATACGAGCAGTACTTC
TRBV7-9	-	TRBJ1-1	-	CASSLAEGANTEAFF	TGTGCCAGCAGCTTAGCGGAGGGAGCCAACACTGAAGCTTTCTTT
TRBV10-3	TRBD2	TRBJ2-5	-	CAISSGGSGETQYF	TGTGCCATCAGTAGCGGGGGAAGCGGGGAGACCCAGTACTTC
TRBV5-5	TRBD1	TRBJ2-3	-	CASTGQGYGTDTQYF	TGTGCCAGCACCGGACAGGGGTACGGCACAGATACGCAGTATTTT
TRBV19	TRBD2	TRBJ2-5	-	CASTSGEETQYF	TGTGCCAGTACTAGCGGGGAAGAGACCCAGTACTTC